The 15 T cell receptor beta chains below come from one sample, sequenced in a study of T cell clonality in common variable immunodeficiency. Repertoires were generated with immunoSEQ multiplex PCR, while TCRdb's copy carries only in-frame clones and drops some. Listed for the sample are under 50,000 clones, none seen a single time. The sequenced sample was peripheral blood mononuclear cells. The receptors shown here come from a person aged 18-70 years in good health.

This clone was observed at least ten times. The CDR3 end lies 3 residues beyond the end of the read and is filled in from the germline J gene. This chain joins TRBV7-9 and TRBJ1-5, with 7 bases lining up with TRBD1. V lost 3 bases and J lost 2; bases outside the gene matches: 4. Per the germline V gene, CDR1 is SEHNR and CDR2 is FQNEAQ (reference sequence). The CDR3 has 15 residues. Partial CDR3 DNA: TGTGCCAGCAGCTTTGGACAGGCCGGCAATCAGCCC. It encodes CASSFGQAGNQP. The complete CDR3 protein is CASSFGQAGNQPQHF.

This clone was seen only a few times. The CDR3 goes on 3 residues after the read ends, and that part is filled in from the germline J gene. V and J are TRBV18 and TRBJ1-2; maybe TRBD1 (5 bases). The CDR3 consists of 14 residues. Germline values: CDR1 KGHSH, CDR2 LQKENI. CDR3 residues: CASSPLSGAYDYTF. CDR3 bases read: TGTGCCAGCTCACCTCTCAGTGGGGCCTACGAC.

This clone was seen many times. The read stops 3 residues short of the end of the CDR3; the missing end is completed from the germline J gene. The chain employs TRBV13 and TRBJ1-2; perhaps TRBD1 as D (5 bases). The CDR3 is made up of 12 amino acids. CDR1 and CDR2 (germline): PRHDT, FYEKMQ (reference sequence). Incomplete CDR3 DNA: TGTGCCAGCAGCTCAGACCGGGGACTC. Translation gives CASSSDRGL. The entire CDR3 protein reads CASSSDRGLYTF. The full variable domain, in which reference TRBV13 and TRBJ1-2 provide the parts outside the CDR3, is AAGVIQSPRHLIKEKRETATLKCYPIPRHDTVYWYQQGPGQDPQFLISFYEKMQSDKGSIPDRFSAQQFSDYHSELNMSSLELGDSALYFCASSSDRGLYTFGSGTRLTVV.

In its sample, this clone was seen many times. The chain's CDR3 is CASRLTGWTDTQYF. Incomplete CDR3 DNA: TGCGCCAGCAGGCTCACAGGGTGGACAGATACG. This sequence joins TRBV5-1 and TRBJ2-3; a possible D gene is TRBD1 (6 bases). The read finishes 3 residues shy of the CDR3 end, and the germline J gene is used to complete it. The germline V and J ends were trimmed by 5 bases and 3 bases, with 13 bases remaining between them. From germline, CDR1 is SGHRS and CDR2 YFSETQ. CDR3 size: 14 residues.

This clone was detected ten times or more. With the read ending 3 residues before the CDR3 end, the germline J gene is used to fill in that end. This chain links TRBV7-2 with TRBJ2-3, with 11 bases aligning to TRBD2. V lost 0 bases and J lost 8; bases outside the gene matches: 13. The CDR3 is 18 amino acids. Germline-derived CDR1 and CDR2 are SGHTA and FQGNSA. Here the CDR3 reads CASSLAHRSGGAPGTQYF. The sequenced CDR3 bases are TGTGCCAGCAGCTTAGCGCATCGTAGCGGGGGGGCCCCGGGTACG.

This clone was counted many times. From the germline J gene comes the end of the CDR3, since the read stops 3 residues before it. The chain combines TRBV11-2 with TRBJ1-2; tentatively, D is TRBD1 (5 bases). The CDR3 runs 13 residues. Trimming left V 5 bases short and J 1 base short, with 8 bases between. Per germline, CDR1 SGHAT and CDR2 FQNNGV. CDR3 bases read: TGTGCCAGCAGCCGAGACAGTAACTATGGC. Translated: CASSRDSNYG. The CDR3 as a whole reads CASSRDSNYGYTF.

This clone has at least ten counts. The read stops 3 residues short of the end of the CDR3; the missing end is completed from the germline J gene. The V gene is TRBV4-2, the J gene TRBJ2-5; TRBD2 matches 13 bases. CDR1 is LGHNA, CDR2 YNFKEQ, per germline. This CDR3 contains 16 residues. J gave up 6 bases and V 0 bases, and 4 bases lay outside the gene matches. Incomplete CDR3 DNA: TGTGCCAGCAGCCAAGATGGGACTAGCGGGGTGCAGACC. It is translated as CASSQDGTSGVQT. The entire CDR3 is CASSQDGTSGVQTQYF.

This clone occurred many times. The read stops 3 residues short of the end of the CDR3; the missing end is completed from the germline J gene. The chain is built from TRBV30 and TRBJ2-3, with D possibly matching TRBD1 (6 bases). Germline CDR1 GTSNPN, CDR2 SVGIG (reference sequence). V lost 2 bases, J lost 6 bases, and 12 bases lay in between. The CDR3 totals 13 residues. The CDR3 spells CAWSLQGVDTQYF. CDR3 DNA (partial): TGTGCCTGGAGTTTACAGGGTGTGGATACG.

There are many counts of this clone. The read ends 3 residues before the CDR3 terminus; that terminus is restored from the germline J gene. The rearrangement uses TRBV19 and TRBJ2-5, with 8 bases identical to TRBD1. The CDR3 totals 15 residues. Germline V lookup: CDR1 LNHDA, CDR2 SQIVND (reference sequence). Trimming cost V 1 base and J 4 bases; bases outside gene matches: 5. The CDR3 here is CASSIGQGKGETQYF. Partial CDR3 DNA: TGTGCCAGTAGTATAGGACAGGGGAAGGGAGAGACC. Full variable domain (remainder filled in from reference TRBV19 and TRBJ2-5): DGGITQSPKYLFRKEGQNVTLSCEQNLNHDAMYWYRQDPGQGLRLIYYSQIVNDFQKGDIAEGYSVSREKKESFPLTVTSAQKNPTAFYLCASSIGQGKGETQYFGPGTRLLVL.

As to this clone: The read stops 3 residues short of the end of the CDR3; the missing end is completed from the germline J gene. The V call is TRBV7-6, the J call TRBJ1-2; D perhaps matches TRBD1 (5 bases). The CDR3 has 15 amino acids. Looked up from germline, CDR1 is SGHVS and CDR2 is FNYEAQ. The CDR3 sequence is CASSLGQKFYNDYTF. CDR3 DNA, as far as it was read: TGTGCCAGCAGCTTAGGACAGAAATTTTACAATGAC. Using reference TRBV7-6 and TRBJ1-2 for the parts outside the CDR3, the full variable domain is GAGVSQSPRYKVTKRGQDVALRCDPISGHVSLYWYRQALGQGPEFLTYFNYEAQQDKSGLPNDRFSAERPEGSISTLTIQRTEQRDSAMYRCASSLGQKFYNDYTFGSGTRLTVV.

This clone was detected ten times or more. The read ends 3 residues early relative to the CDR3; the germline J gene fills the gap. The gene calls are TRBV19 and TRBJ2-3, with a tentative D call TRBD1 (6 bases). The ends were cut back, 7 bases at V and 4 bases at J, with 15 bases in the middle. Germline V gene data show CDR1 as LNHDA and CDR2 as SQIVND (reference sequence). This CDR3 comprises 14 residues. The DNA read from the CDR3 is TGTGCCAGTACCGCGACGACAGGCCCAGATACG. It encodes CASTATTGPDT. The CDR3, in full, reads CASTATTGPDTQYF.

This clone was observed many times. The sequenced fragment ends 3 residues before the CDR3 boundary, so the rest is inferred from the germline J gene. This chain links TRBV11-2 with TRBJ2-3, with 8 positions matching TRBD2. This CDR3 is 14 amino acids long. V trimming: 10 bases; J trimming: 0 bases; junction bases outside the gene matches: 6. Germline CDR1 is SGHAT and CDR2 is FQNNGV. This CDR3 is CATERGSSTDTQYF. Incomplete CDR3 DNA: TGTGCCACCGAGCGGGGGTCAAGCACAGATACG. The full variable domain, rest sourced from reference TRBV11-2 and TRBJ2-3, is EAGVAQSPRYKIIEKRQSVAFWCNPISGHATLYWYQQILGQGPKLLIQFQNNGVVDDSQLPKDRFSAERLKGVDSTLKIQPAKLEDSAVYLCATERGSSTDTQYFGPGTRLTVL.

This clone was seen repeatedly, ten times or more. The CDR3 goes on 3 residues after the read ends, and that part is filled in from the germline J gene. The chain links TRBV19 to TRBJ2-7, with TRBD1 matching over 8 bases. This CDR3 has 16 amino acids. V lost 5 bases and J lost 1; bases outside the gene matches: 10. Germline V lookup: CDR1 LNHDA, CDR2 SQIVND (reference sequence). The sequenced CDR3 bases are TGTGCCAGTAGTCGTTCAGGGGGCGCGGGTTCCTACGAG. This sequence encodes CASSRSGGAGSYE. The complete CDR3 sequence is CASSRSGGAGSYEQYF.

This clone was observed at least ten times. Read data end 3 residues before the CDR3 end; the end is taken from the germline J gene. The chain employs TRBV5-1 and TRBJ2-7, with D tentatively TRBD1 (5 bases). The V end lost 4 bases, the J end lost 0 bases, and 11 bases lay between the germline ends. Germline CDR1 reads SGHRS; CDR2 reads YFSETQ. This CDR3 has 14 residues. The DNA read from the CDR3 is TGCGCCAGCAGCCCCCCGGACAACTCCTACGAG. This sequence encodes CASSPPDNSYE. The whole CDR3 sequence reads CASSPPDNSYEQYF.

At least ten counts were recorded for this clone. The DNA ends 3 residues before the CDR3 does, and the rest of the CDR3 is filled in from the germline J gene. The V gene is TRBV19, the J gene TRBJ2-3; the D gene is possibly TRBD1 (6 bases). The ends were cut back, 1 base at V and 3 bases at J, with 14 bases in the middle. The germline CDR1 and CDR2 sequences are LNHDA and SQIVND (reference sequence). The CDR3 extends over 16 amino acids. The sequenced part of the CDR3 DNA is TGTGCCAGTAGTATAGGTCGACAGGCAGAGACAGATACG. This encodes CASSIGRQAETDT. The CDR3 reads in full as CASSIGRQAETDTQYF. Based on the CDR3 plus reference TRBV19 and TRBJ2-3, the full variable domain is DGGITQSPKYLFRKEGQNVTLSCEQNLNHDAMYWYRQDPGQGLRLIYYSQIVNDFQKGDIAEGYSVSREKKESFPLTVTSAQKNPTAFYLCASSIGRQAETDTQYFGPGTRLTVL.